This entry lists 26 T cell receptor beta chains sequenced from one sample in a study of vaccination and CD4 T cells after COVID-19. An Oncomine TCR Beta short-read assay was used to sequence the DNA from cultured CD4+ T cells. TCRdb re-derived calls from the PCR reads in MiXCR, one entry per CDR3 protein. The table lists under 20,000 distinct CDR3 sequences, 46% of them singletons. Their cognate antigens are unknown. Noted treatment: approximately 9-day PBMC culture with coronavirus spike peptide pools or control peptides (ViraFEST assay). The sample was CD4+ T cells from blood, cultured in vitro, taken after SARS-CoV-2 vaccination. The receptors derive from a human donor who had recovered from COVID-19.

This sequence joins TRBV11-3 and TRBJ2-2, with TRBD2 identical over 10 bases. This CDR3 has 17 residues. J gave up 6 bases and V 1 base, and 8 bases lay outside the gene matches. In germline, CDR1 is SGHNT, CDR2 YENEEA. CDR3 region: CASSLAASGSPSGELFF. The CDR3 nucleotides are TGTGCCAGCAGCTTAGCCGCTAGCGGGAGTCCTTCCGGGGAGCTGTTTTTT.

J is TRBJ1-2 and V is TRBV28, with no clear D. The germline gives CDR1 MDHEN, CDR2 SYDVKM. The length of the CDR3 is 14 residues. V was shortened by 6 bases and J by 4 bases, with 15 bases between the two germline ends. In nucleotides, the CDR3 is TGTGCCAGCAGGCCGCGGGTCCCATTCTATGGCTACACCTTC. As protein: CASRPRVPFYGYTF.

This chain links TRBV28 with TRBJ2-5; 10 nucleotides line up with TRBD2. CDR3 length equals 15 residues. Germline CDR1 MDHEN, CDR2 SYDVKM. J gave up 2 bases and V 6 bases, and 6 bases lay outside the gene matches. The CDR3 DNA is TGTGCCAGCAGAAAGCGGGAGGGCTGGCAAGAGACCCAGTACTTC. This sequence encodes CASRKREGWQETQYF.

The rearrangement uses TRBV6-2 or TRBV6-3 and TRBJ2-7, with 8 bases identical to TRBD2. The germline gives CDR1 MNHEY, CDR2 SVGEGT. V gave up 0 bases and J gave up 0 bases; unmatched junction bases: 4. The CDR3 is made up of 16 amino acids. The CDR3 DNA reads as TGTGCCAGCAGTTACTCCGTCGGGGGGGTCTCCTACGAGCAGTACTTC. Protein product: CASSYSVGGVSYEQYF.

In its sample, this clonotype was seen a few times. The J gene is TRBJ1-2, the V gene TRBV6-1; D unclear. V lost 6 bases and J 7 bases, leaving 24 bases between the germline ends. Germline-derived CDR1 and CDR2 are MNHNS and SASEGT. There are 16 residues in the CDR3. CDR3 bases: TGTGCCAGCAGCCCACCCAAGTCACAAATGCCCACTGGCTACACCTTC. Its protein product is CASSPPKSQMPTGYTF.

This rearrangement joins TRBV7-9 to TRBJ1-2, with 7 bases identical to TRBD1. Germline V lookup: CDR1 SEHNR, CDR2 FQNEAQ (reference sequence). This CDR3 has 15 residues. Losses at the gene ends were 4 bases for V and 3 bases for J; bases not matched to a gene: 8. The CDR3 sequence is CASSSGQNAHYGYTF. CDR3 nucleotides: TGTGCCAGCAGCTCGGGACAGAACGCTCACTATGGCTACACCTTC.

This rearrangement joins TRBV25-1 to TRBJ1-2, with D unclear. CDR3 length equals 16 residues. Germline V gives CDR1 MGHDK, CDR2 SYGVNS. With 5 bases removed from V and 4 bases from J, the gap between germline ends came to 20 bases. The CDR3 DNA follows: TGTGCCAGCAGTCGTGATGAGTGGGCTGTCCTCTATGGCTACACCTTC. It specifies CASSRDEWAVLYGYTF.

This chain connects TRBV20-1 to TRBJ1-6; D call uncertain. Per germline, CDR1 DFQATT and CDR2 SNEGSKA (reference sequence). The V end was cut by 1 base, the J end by 6 bases, with 16 bases between. The CDR3 totals 16 residues. This CDR3 is CSARVARGNINSPLHF. The DNA of the CDR3 is TGCAGTGCTAGAGTGGCTCGGGGAAATATTAATTCACCCCTCCACTTT.

The chain uses TRBV6-1 and TRBJ2-2, with D perhaps given as TRBD1 or TRBD2 (5 bases each). The ends were cut back, 3 bases at V and 3 bases at J, with 14 bases in the middle. This CDR3 contains 16 residues. Germline V gene data show CDR1 as MNHNS and CDR2 as SASEGT. CDR3 region: CASSERGRPHTGELFF. The CDR3 DNA is TGTGCCAGCAGTGAGAGGGGACGGCCGCACACCGGGGAGCTGTTTTTT.

The V and J genes are TRBV7-2 and TRBJ1-1, with a tentative D call TRBD1 (6 bases). The CDR3 contains 16 residues. With 1 base removed from V and 5 bases from J, the gap between germline ends came to 17 bases. CDR1 SGHTA and CDR2 FQGNSA come from the germline V gene. CDR3 in amino acids: CASSLGAAGARTEAFF. As DNA, the CDR3 is TGTGCCAGCAGCTTAGGAGCCGCAGGGGCGCGAACTGAAGCTTTCTTT.

A few counts support this clonotype. This chain joins TRBV27 and TRBJ2-3; TRBD2 aligns across 12 bases. The CDR3 totals 17 residues. J was trimmed by 0 bases and V by 5 bases; bases with no gene match: 6. CDR1 and CDR2 (germline): MNHEY, SMNVEV (reference sequence). As DNA, the CDR3 is TGTGCCAGCAGTCTCCGGACTAGCGGGGATAGCACAGATACGCAGTATTTT. Protein product: CASSLRTSGDSTDTQYF.

V and J are TRBV19 and TRBJ2-2, with 7 bases fitting TRBD1. Trimming removed 3 bases from V and 6 bases from J; junction bases left unmatched: 1. In germline, CDR1 is LNHDA, CDR2 SQIVND (reference sequence). The CDR3 runs 13 residues. In nucleotides, the CDR3 is TGTGCCAGTAGTATGCAGGGGGCCGGGGAGCTGTTTTTT. Protein sequence: CASSMQGAGELFF.

In this sample, this clonotype turned up a few times. J is TRBJ2-3 and V is TRBV19, with D possibly being TRBD1 (5 bases). Germline loops: CDR1 LNHDA, CDR2 SQIVND (reference sequence). The CDR3 contains 15 residues. The V end was cut by 5 bases, the J end by 0 bases, with 12 bases between. DNA of the CDR3: TGTGCCAGTAGTGCTCAGGGTCTTAGCACAGATACGCAGTATTTT. It yields the protein CASSAQGLSTDTQYF.

This rearrangement joins TRBV7-2 to TRBJ1-5, with a possible D match to TRBD1 (6 bases). CDR3 length equals 16 residues. Trimming pared 0 bases from V and 0 bases from J, leaving 9 bases between. Germline CDR1 SGHTA, CDR2 FQGNSA. CDR3 nucleotide sequence: TGTGCCAGCAGCTTAGCAGGGGGAGCTAGCAATCAGCCCCAGCATTTT. This translates into CASSLAGGASNQPQHF. The variable domain in full, with the rest retrieved from reference TRBV7-2 and TRBJ1-5, is GAGVSQSPSNKVTEKGKDVELRCDPISGHTALYWYRQSLGQGLEFLIYFQGNSAPDKSGLPSDRFSAERTGGSVSTLTIQRTQQEDSAVYLCASSLAGGASNQPQHFGDGTRLSIL.

This chain uses TRBV10-1 with TRBJ1-6, with a tentative D call TRBD1 (5 bases). The CDR3 totals 14 residues. Germline V gives CDR1 WNHNN, CDR2 SYGVQD (reference sequence). V lost 9 bases to trimming and J lost 14 bases, with 23 bases between them. CDR3 DNA sequence: TGCGCCAGTCTTACCACCTTCAGGGTTCGATCCCTCCACTTT. This sequence encodes CASLTTFRVRSLHF.

V and J are TRBV28 and TRBJ1-3; no clear D. V shed 1 base and J shed 5 bases, with 9 bases lying between them. This CDR3 contains 14 residues. CDR1 and CDR2 from the germline V gene are MDHEN and SYDVKM. The CDR3 region is CASSLLDARNTIYF. CDR3 bases: TGTGCCAGCAGTTTATTGGACGCTAGAAACACCATATATTTT. The variable domain in full, completed from reference TRBV28 and TRBJ1-3, reads DVKVTQSSRYLVKRTGEKVFLECVQDMDHENMFWYRQDPGLGLRLIYFSYDVKMKEKGDIPEGYSVSREKKERFSLILESASTNQTSMYLCASSLLDARNTIYFGEGSWLTVV.

This chain joins TRBV6-5 and TRBJ1-1, with D possibly matching TRBD1 (6 bases). Germline assignment: CDR1 MNHEY and CDR2 SVGAGI. Trimming took off 0 bases at V and 3 bases at J, with 11 bases between the two ends. There are 15 residues in the CDR3. CDR3 sequence (DNA): TGTGCCAGCAGTTACTCGGGCAGGGGATACACTGAAGCTTTCTTT. It encodes CASSYSGRGYTEAFF.

The V call is TRBV30, the J call TRBJ1-6; 7 nucleotides line up with TRBD1. Per the germline V gene, CDR1 is GTSNPN and CDR2 is SVGIG (reference sequence). CDR3 length equals 13 residues. V lost 5 bases, J lost 10 bases, and 8 bases stayed unmatched. The CDR3 region has the DNA TGTGCCTGGGCGGGACAGAGAGGATCACCCCTCCACTTT. Protein: CAWAGQRGSPLHF. The full variable domain, completed using reference TRBV30 and TRBJ1-6, is SQTIHQWPATLVQPVGSPLSLECTVEGTSNPNLYWYRQAAGRGLQLLFYSVGIGQISSEVPQNLSASRPQDRQFILSSKKLLLSDSGFYLCAWAGQRGSPLHFGNGTRLTVT.

This clonotype was detected a few times. The chain joins TRBV6-2 or TRBV6-3 to TRBJ1-2; TRBD1 matches at 9 bases. Per the germline V gene, CDR1 is MNHEY and CDR2 is SVGEGT. Trimming took 4 bases from V and 14 from J; bases not matched to a gene: 11. CDR3 length: 13 residues. The CDR3 spells CASSSNRGRIGTF. The CDR3 region has the DNA TGTGCCAGCAGTTCCAACAGGGGGCGAATTGGAACCTTC.

The V call is TRBV20-1, the J call TRBJ1-5; TRBD1 agrees at 7 bases. CDR1 and CDR2 from the germline V gene are DFQATT and SNEGSKA (reference sequence). Unmatched junction bases numbered 0, after V lost 2 bases and J lost 2 bases. CDR3 length: 13 residues. The DNA of the CDR3 is TGCAGTGCTAGACAGGGGGGCAATCAGCCCCAGCATTTT. This codes for CSARQGGNQPQHF.

V gene TRBV7-9 combines with J gene TRBJ2-2; D is uncertain. The V and J ends lost 5 bases and 2 bases respectively, with 9 bases between them. The CDR3 runs to 14 residues. The V gene's germline CDR1 is SEHNR and CDR2 FQNEAQ (reference sequence). CDR3 protein: CASSGAENTGELFF. In nucleotides, the CDR3 is TGTGCCAGCAGCGGCGCAGAAAACACCGGGGAGCTGTTTTTT.

The rearrangement uses TRBV7-3 and TRBJ2-7; TRBD1 might be the D (5 bases). Germline loops: CDR1 SGHTA, CDR2 FQGTGA. Trimming pared 2 bases from V and 6 bases from J, leaving 14 bases between. The CDR3 is made up of 14 amino acids. CDR3 sequence: CASSLAAGQGEQYF. CDR3 DNA sequence: TGTGCCAGCAGCTTAGCAGCTGGCCAGGGCGAGCAGTACTTC.

There are a few counts of this clonotype. The genes are TRBV6-1 and TRBJ2-1; TRBD2 matches at 10 bases. Germline lookup yields CDR1 MNHNS and CDR2 SASEGT. This CDR3 is built from 15 residues. Germline trimming cut 6 bases from V and 6 bases from J; bases unmatched to any gene: 8. The CDR3 DNA follows: TGTGCCAGCAGCACCGGGACTAGCGCTATCAATGAGCAGTTCTTC. The encoded protein is CASSTGTSAINEQFF.

This clonotype has more than one count but fewer than ten. The chain is built from TRBV20-1 and TRBJ1-5; perhaps TRBD1 as D (6 bases). There are 16 residues in the CDR3. Trimming stripped 6 bases from V and 0 bases from J, with 18 bases between. Germline assignment: CDR1 DFQATT and CDR2 SNEGSKA (reference sequence). In DNA form, the CDR3 reads TGCAGTGCCATACGGGGGGCAGTTGATAGCAATCAGCCCCAGCATTTT. Its translation is CSAIRGAVDSNQPQHF.

The chain recombines TRBV4-1 with TRBJ1-1, with a weak D call TRBD1 (5 bases). V lost 4 bases and J lost 4, with 10 bases in between. The CDR3 length is 13 residues. Germline lookup yields CDR1 MGHRA and CDR2 YSYEKL. CDR3: CASSPGGSTEAFF. The CDR3 coding sequence is TGCGCCAGCAGCCCCGGGGGATCCACTGAAGCTTTCTTT.

This rearrangement joins TRBV11-2 to TRBJ1-5; D is unresolved. Germline V gene sequence: CDR1 SGHAT, CDR2 FQNNGV. The CDR3 consists of 14 residues. The germline V and J ends were trimmed by 0 bases and 4 bases, with 7 bases remaining between them. The CDR3 DNA sequence: TGTGCCAGCAGCTTAGACAGGAATAATCAGCCCCAGCATTTT. Protein: CASSLDRNNQPQHF.